The clone carrying this TCR beta chain was recorded a few times. The target antigen is unknown. The data were obtained in a study of cytomegalovirus exposure and HLA in healthy donors. Study results and limitations: Prior analysis indicated that the majority of TCR beta V segments exhibited productivity approximately 87% or approximately 30% of the time. In a later analysis, a missense DCLRE1C variant was linked to TCR beta V- and J-gene trimming.

Primers for the PCR totalled 60 Vbeta and 13 Jbeta. Data came from immunoSEQ multiplex PCR; TCRdb stores just in-frame clones and leaves some out. The table shows 95,000 to 150,000 clones, with less than 20% occurring only once. Sequences were obtained from PBMCs. The clonotype comes from a young woman in good health and CMV-seronegative.

The CDR3 spells CSASGGWDTEAFF. CDR3 sequence (DNA): TGCAGCGCCTCAGGGGGCTGGGACACTGAAGCTTTCTTT. The chain links TRBV29-1 to TRBJ1-1, with 8 positions matching TRBD1. Germline-derived CDR1 and CDR2 are SQVTM and ANQGSEA. The CDR3 consists of 13 residues. V gave up 7 bases and J gave up 3 bases; unmatched junction bases: 7. Full variable domain (missing parts from reference TRBV29-1 and TRBJ1-1): SAVISQKPSRDICQRGTSLTIQCQVDSQVTMMFWYRQQPGQSLTLIATANQGSEATYESGFVIDKFPISRPNLTFSTLTVSNMSPEDSSIYLCSASGGWDTEAFFGQGTRLTVV.